The clone carrying this TCR beta chain was seen only a few times. The antigen is not known. The data originate from a study of beta chain features in type 1 diabetes. Expressed TCRB transcripts got sequenced, as all isolated RNA was reverse transcribed. Reads from naive, central memory and regulatory T cell samples averaged around 4 million. Generated by immunoSEQ multiplex PCR, the TCRdb table keeps only in-frame clones and is missing some. The table includes roughly 28,000 clones, roughly 56% detected once. General study results and limits: Any HLA type influence on TCRB rearrangement was left unresolved here. Type 1 diabetes patients had TCRB CDR3s that were shorter (moderately but significantly so) in all four CD4+ subsets.

CDR1 and CDR2 from the germline V gene are SNHLY and FYNNEI. The CDR3 is made up of 13 amino acids. J gave up 4 bases and V 7 bases, and 5 bases lay outside the gene matches. This chain links TRBV2 with TRBJ2-3; 7 positions match TRBD1. The clonotype originates from a woman aged 18-29 years with type 1 diabetes. The sequenced sample was Tregs from blood. The CDR3 nucleotides read TGTGCCAGCAAAGGGACAGCCGCAGATACGCAGTATTTT. It translates to CASKGTAADTQYF.